What follows is one T cell receptor beta chain and its context. The antigen remains unidentified. The junction and the germline gene differ at one end; a read error may be behind it. TCRdb analysed the reads with MiXCR anew, one entry per CDR3 protein. Of about 42,000 distinct CDR3 sequences in the sample, less than 15% were seen once. This record comes from a study of type 1 regulatory T cells. Background on the study: T-allo10 is an in vitro-generated, Tr1-enriched CD4 T cell product specific for alloantigen.

Study results and caveats: Tr1 cells had a more restricted TCR repertoire than non-Tr1 cells.

This CDR3 is 11 amino acids long. This TCR was recovered from a human donor in good health. Sequenced sample: cultured non-Tr1 T cells, either the whole culture or a sorted T cell fraction (not recorded which). The V and J genes are TRBV12-3 or TRBV12-4 and TRBJ2-5; no definite D call. The CDR3 here is CASSLGETRYF. CDR3 DNA sequence: TGTGCCAGCAGTCTAGGAGAGACCCGGTACTTC.